A single sample gave rise to the 3 T cell receptor beta chains below, sequenced in a study of technical replicates of blood from several donors. Repertoires were generated with immunoSEQ multiplex PCR, while TCRdb's copy carries only in-frame clones and drops some. The sample includes about 100,000 clones, about 94% seen only once; the top ten take around 0.23%. Sequenced: T cells isolated from PBMCs. These receptors were obtained from a human donor in good health.

The gene calls are TRBV11-2 and TRBJ1-5, with D perhaps TRBD1 (6 bases). The CDR3 sequence is 14 residues long. The germline gives CDR1 SGHAT, CDR2 FQNNGV. Trimming cost V 5 bases and J 2 bases, with 10 bases left between them. The CDR3 loop reads CASSLWTGNQPQHF. The CDR3 coding sequence is TGTGCCAGCAGCCTGTGGACAGGCAATCAGCCCCAGCATTTT.

The chain combines TRBV11-2 with TRBJ1-2; 7 nucleotides align to TRBD1. The CDR3 is made up of 14 amino acids. Per germline, CDR1 SGHAT and CDR2 FQNNGV. The junction had 9 bases not matched to a gene; V was cut back by 5 bases and J by 6 bases. For the CDR3, the DNA is TGTGCCAGCAGCCCGGAACAGGGGTGCGATGGCTACACCTTC. Its protein is CASSPEQGCDGYTF.

The rearrangement links TRBV4-1 to TRBJ2-7; D uncertain. Trimming removed 0 bases from V and 2 bases from J, with 8 bases in between. The CDR3 runs to 14 residues. Germline loops: CDR1 MGHRA, CDR2 YSYEKL. The CDR3 spells CASSQDNSPYEQYF. The CDR3 region has the DNA TGCGCCAGCAGCCAAGATAACAGCCCCTACGAGCAGTACTTC.